This TCR beta chain was documented in a study of T cells after posttransplantation cyclophosphamide. The repertoire was sequenced with immunoSEQ multiplex PCR; TCRdb's copy has only in-frame clones and lacks some. The sample was found to contain about 3,200 clones, and every one recurs. In its sample, this clone was seen many times. The CDR3 covers 13 residues. Germline values: CDR1 SNHLY, CDR2 FYNNEI. Trimming stripped 3 bases from V and 3 bases from J, with 8 bases between. Cyclophosphamide on days +3 and +4 followed busulfan-fludarabine conditioning and a marrow graft. The rearrangement joins TRBV2 to TRBJ1-2; no clear D gene. The receptor's source is a female patient aged 60 or older who received an allogeneic stem cell transplant from a related donor and was CMV-positive. The T cells may come from the graft donor. The input for sequencing was PBMCs, taken after allogeneic stem cell transplant with posttransplant cyclophosphamide. Here the CDR3 DNA reads TGTGCCAGCAGTGAGGAGGGCGACTATGGCTACACCTTC. It yields the protein CASSEEGDYGYTF.